These T cell receptor beta chains were read from a single sample in a study of immune heterogeneity within non-small cell lung tumors. Using its own MiXCR run on the multiplex PCR reads, TCRdb lists one record per CDR3 protein. The sample lists 22,000 or so distinct CDR3 sequences; 28% were seen once. The specimen sequenced was lung tumor tissue. These receptors were taken from a man in his forties with non-small cell lung cancer. Each CDR3 is given with its conserved first and last residue. Each record gives: D gene, clone size, J gene, V gene, CDR3 protein, CDR3 DNA. The D gene is left open where the match is weak. Some rows mark clone size as missing; the rest say once, few, many or name a class of expanded clone.

NA few TRBJ1-2 TRBV6-1 CASSTPSGGYTF TGTGCCAGCAGTACCCCGTCCGGTGGCTACACCTTC
NA NA TRBJ1-1 TRBV11-1 CASSLGTSRGTEAFF TGTGCCAGCAGCTTAGGTACCTCCAGGGGTACTGAAGCTTTCTTT
NA few TRBJ2-3 TRBV5-1 CASSESRLDTQYF TGCGCCAGCAGCGAAAGCCGGTTAGATACGCAGTATTTT
TRBD1 few TRBJ1-1 TRBV7-2 CASSFRYGTGRTEAFF TGTGCCAGCAGCTTTCGATACGGGACAGGGAGAACTGAAGCTTTCTTT
NA many TRBJ2-3 TRBV2 CASVTTDTQYF TGTGCCAGCGTCACGACAGATACGCAGTATTTT
TRBD1 many TRBJ1-2 TRBV15 CATSTGDRAYGYTF TGTGCCACCAGCACCGGCGACAGGGCCTATGGCTACACCTTC
NA medium-sized TRBJ2-7 TRBV19 CASSTLTRPYEQYF TGTGCCAGTAGTACCTTGACACGTCCCTACGAGCAGTACTTC
NA many TRBJ1-2 TRBV28 CASSLAGVNYGYTF TGTGCCAGCAGTTTAGCAGGGGTTAACTATGGCTACACCTTC
TRBD1 NA TRBJ1-1 TRBV15 CATSLELTGAYTEAFF TGTGCCACCAGCTTGGAACTGACAGGGGCTTACACTGAAGCTTTCTTT
NA few TRBJ2-6 TRBV27 CASSFSHPGEISGANVLTF TGTGCCAGCAGTTTCTCGCACCCTGGGGAGATATCTGGGGCCAACGTCCTGACTTTC
NA medium-sized TRBJ1-2 TRBV6-2/TRBV6-3 CASSRTQDYGYTF TGTGCCAGCAGTAGAACCCAGGACTATGGCTACACCTTC
TRBD2 NA TRBJ2-5 TRBV12-3/TRBV12-4 CASSLGGRGTQYF TGTGCCAGCAGTTTAGGGGGGAGGGGGACCCAGTACTTC
TRBD1 many TRBJ1-2 TRBV4-2 CASSPQDRGQDGYTF TGTGCCAGCAGCCCCCAAGACAGGGGGCAGGATGGCTACACCTTC
TRBD2 NA TRBJ2-1 TRBV12-3/TRBV12-4 CASSLTSGSLHGQFF TGTGCCAGCAGTTTGACTAGCGGGAGTTTGCATGGGCAGTTCTTC
NA medium-sized TRBJ2-1 TRBV20-1 CSASRAGKQFF TGCAGTGCTAGTCGGGCTGGAAAGCAGTTCTTC
TRBD1 many TRBJ2-6 TRBV6-1 CASRTGVGANVLTF TGTGCCAGCAGGACAGGGGTCGGGGCCAACGTCCTGACTTTC
NA NA TRBJ1-5 TRBV19 CASSIEREVQPQHF TGTGCCAGTAGTATAGAACGGGAGGTCCAGCCCCAGCATTTT
TRBD1 NA TRBJ2-7 TRBV7-9 CASSLTGTGGYEQYF TGTGCCAGCAGCTTAACTGGGACAGGGGGCTACGAGCAGTACTTC
TRBD1 NA TRBJ2-1 TRBV7-9 CASSSTGFNEQFF TGTGCCAGCAGCTCGACAGGGTTCAATGAGCAGTTCTTC
TRBD2 few TRBJ2-6 TRBV28 CASSQGGSGANVLTF TGTGCCAGCAGCCAGGGAGGGTCCGGGGCCAACGTCCTGACTTTC
NA NA TRBJ1-5 TRBV10-3 CAISESSFGFGNQPQHF TGTGCCATCAGTGAGTCCTCTTTTGGCTTCGGCAATCAGCCCCAGCATTTT
NA few TRBJ2-2 TRBV9 CASSFHPSPNTGELFF TGTGCCAGCAGCTTCCACCCATCTCCGAACACCGGGGAGCTGTTTTTT
NA NA TRBJ1-1 TRBV20-1 CSASGVGTEAFF TGCAGTGCTAGCGGGGTCGGCACTGAAGCTTTCTTT
TRBD2 NA TRBJ2-3 TRBV7-3 CASSLLGGRDTDTQYF TGTGCCAGCAGCTTACTGGGCGGGAGGGACACAGATACGCAGTATTTT
TRBD1 many TRBJ1-5 TRBV6-1 CASRQGNNQPQHF TGTGCCAGCAGACAGGGGAACAATCAGCCCCAGCATTTT
TRBD1 NA TRBJ2-5 TRBV20-1 CSAFTGGWGETQYF TGCAGTGCATTCACAGGGGGCTGGGGAGAGACCCAGTACTTC
NA few TRBJ1-1 TRBV3-1 CASSQVVGTEAFF TGTGCCAGCAGCCAAGTGGTTGGTACTGAAGCTTTCTTT
NA NA TRBJ2-7 TRBV5-1 CAGSLQGGQNSYEQYF TGCGCCGGCAGTTTACAAGGGGGACAAAACTCCTACGAGCAGTACTTC
TRBD2 NA TRBJ2-2 TRBV4-2 CASSQEERGAAGGGELFF TGTGCCAGCAGCCAAGAGGAAAGAGGGGCAGCGGGAGGCGGGGAGCTGTTTTTT
NA few TRBJ1-2 TRBV5-4 CASSLAGGFGYGYTF TGTGCCAGCAGCTTGGCGGGAGGGTTCGGCTATGGCTACACCTTC
NA few TRBJ1-3 TRBV30 CAWRPSWAGNTIYF TGTGCCTGGAGGCCCAGTTGGGCAGGAAACACCATATATTTT
NA medium-sized TRBJ2-1 TRBV27 CASSPIDRVLGGHNEQFF TGTGCCAGCAGTCCCATAGACAGGGTGTTGGGGGGGCACAATGAGCAGTTCTTC
TRBD1 few TRBJ2-1 TRBV6-1 CASNRDRGNNEQFF TGTGCCAGCAACCGGGACAGGGGAAACAATGAGCAGTTCTTC
NA NA TRBJ1-5 TRBV30 CAWTDGSNQPQHF TGTGCCTGGACGGACGGGTCCAATCAGCCCCAGCATTTT
TRBD2 NA TRBJ2-7 TRBV12-3/TRBV12-4 CASSPRGGCVHEQYF TGTGCCAGCAGTCCTCGGGGGGGGTGCGTCCACGAGCAGTACTTC
NA few TRBJ1-1 TRBV5-1 CASSRVSPGRPSMNTEAFF TGCGCCAGCAGCCGCGTGTCCCCGGGACGGCCAAGCATGAACACTGAAGCTTTCTTT
NA few TRBJ1-4 TRBV9 CSSSVGSGLEKLFF TGTTCCAGCAGCGTAGGGTCAGGGCTGGAAAAACTGTTTTTT
TRBD1 NA TRBJ2-1 TRBV5-1 CASSLYLTGHNEQFF TGCGCCAGCAGCTTGTATTTGACAGGGCACAATGAGCAGTTCTTC
NA few TRBJ2-2 TRBV20-1 CSARGVDKPGVGELFF TGCAGTGCTAGAGGGGTGGACAAACCGGGAGTTGGGGAGCTGTTTTTT
TRBD2 few TRBJ2-1 TRBV7-3 CASSLIPGLAGGRNEQFF TGTGCCAGCAGCTTAATCCCGGGACTAGCGGGAGGAAGGAATGAGCAGTTCTTC
NA many TRBJ1-2 TRBV11-2 CASSLVRDGYTF TGTGCCAGCAGCTTAGTCAGGGACGGCTACACCTTC
NA many TRBJ1-3 TRBV6-5 CASSYQLGVYGNTIYF TGTGCCAGCAGTTACCAGCTGGGGGTGTATGGAAACACCATATATTTT